These T cell receptor beta chains were read from a single sample in a study of early T cells in non-severe SARS-CoV-2 infection. TCRdb processed the 5' RACE reads anew with MiXCR; each CDR3 protein has one entry. The sample records roughly 52,000 distinct CDR3 sequences, 6.6% being singletons. Sample: whole blood, taken at baseline. The receptors shown here come from an adult who was a healthcare worker with PCR-confirmed SARS-CoV-2 infection or an uninfected control (not recorded which). Both conserved end residues are part of each CDR3. Fields, in order: D gene, J gene, clone size, V gene, CDR3 protein, CDR3 DNA. A D gene is named only where the DNA matches it firmly. Size tells how often a clone was seen (once, few, many) or the class of an expanded clone, and some rows leave it out.

D gene: NA
J gene: TRBJ2-1
clone size: NA
V gene: TRBV9
CDR3 protein: CASSVGSRLGGSNEQFF
CDR3 DNA: TGTGCCAGCAGCGTAGGTTCGCGACTAGGAGGGTCCAATGAGCAGTTCTTC

D gene: TRBD2
J gene: TRBJ2-7
clone size: many
V gene: TRBV7-2
CDR3 protein: CASSPITSGGVYEQYF
CDR3 DNA: TGTGCCAGCAGCCCTATAACTAGCGGGGGTGTCTACGAGCAGTACTTC

D gene: TRBD2
J gene: TRBJ2-1
clone size: many
V gene: TRBV9
CDR3 protein: CASSRGGVVNEQFF
CDR3 DNA: TGTGCCAGCAGCCGGGGGGGTGTAGTCAATGAGCAGTTCTTC

D gene: NA
J gene: TRBJ1-3
clone size: many
V gene: TRBV9
CDR3 protein: CASSVEQNTIYF
CDR3 DNA: TGTGCCAGCAGCGTAGAGCAGAACACCATATATTTT

D gene: TRBD2
J gene: TRBJ2-2
clone size: many
V gene: TRBV6-5
CDR3 protein: CASSGLAGGELFF
CDR3 DNA: TGTGCCAGCAGTGGACTAGCGGGCGGGGAGCTGTTTTTT

D gene: NA
J gene: TRBJ2-7
clone size: NA
V gene: TRBV5-6
CDR3 protein: CASSFRSVEQYF
CDR3 DNA: TGTGCCAGCAGCTTCCGCTCTGTCGAGCAGTACTTC

D gene: TRBD1
J gene: TRBJ1-4
clone size: many
V gene: TRBV10-3
CDR3 protein: CAISDRGQGNEKLFF
CDR3 DNA: TGTGCCATCAGTGACCGGGGACAGGGTAATGAAAAACTGTTTTTT

D gene: NA
J gene: TRBJ2-7
clone size: many
V gene: TRBV27
CDR3 protein: CASSFQQGVSEQYF
CDR3 DNA: TGTGCCAGCAGTTTCCAACAGGGAGTCTCCGAGCAGTACTTC

D gene: TRBD2
J gene: TRBJ2-5
clone size: many
V gene: TRBV20-1
CDR3 protein: CSARGGGKTQYF
CDR3 DNA: TGCAGTGCCCGGGGGGGCGGAAAGACCCAGTACTTC

D gene: NA
J gene: TRBJ2-1
clone size: many
V gene: TRBV19
CDR3 protein: CASTPRASYNEQFF
CDR3 DNA: TGTGCCAGTACCCCCCGGGCCTCCTACAATGAGCAGTTCTTC

D gene: NA
J gene: TRBJ2-2
clone size: many
V gene: TRBV7-6
CDR3 protein: CASSRVRGSNTGELFF
CDR3 DNA: TGTGCCAGCAGCCGGGTGCGGGGTTCGAACACCGGGGAGCTGTTTTTT

D gene: TRBD2
J gene: TRBJ2-5
clone size: NA
V gene: TRBV5-6
CDR3 protein: CASLPSGIPAQETQYF
CDR3 DNA: TGTGCCAGCCTGCCTAGCGGGATCCCCGCCCAAGAGACCCAGTACTTC

D gene: NA
J gene: TRBJ1-2
clone size: many
V gene: TRBV7-6
CDR3 protein: CASSLSGTGANYGYTF
CDR3 DNA: TGTGCCAGCAGCTTATCGGGGACCGGAGCTAACTATGGCTACACCTTC

D gene: TRBD2
J gene: TRBJ2-7
clone size: NA
V gene: TRBV28
CDR3 protein: CATLAGGREQYF
CDR3 DNA: TGTGCCACTTTAGCGGGGGGTCGCGAGCAGTACTTC

D gene: NA
J gene: TRBJ2-6
clone size: few
V gene: TRBV7-2
CDR3 protein: CASSLVRGANVLTF
CDR3 DNA: TGTGCCAGCAGCTTAGTACGGGGGGCCAACGTCCTGACTTTC

D gene: TRBD2
J gene: TRBJ2-1
clone size: many
V gene: TRBV7-9
CDR3 protein: CAFGTGGGEQFF
CDR3 DNA: TGTGCCTTTGGGACGGGGGGAGGTGAGCAGTTCTTC

D gene: NA
J gene: TRBJ2-1
clone size: many
V gene: TRBV28
CDR3 protein: CASSFYNEQFF
CDR3 DNA: TGTGCCAGCAGTTTTTACAATGAGCAGTTCTTC

D gene: NA
J gene: TRBJ2-7
clone size: NA
V gene: TRBV12-3/TRBV12-4
CDR3 protein: CASSFDRPSLEQYF
CDR3 DNA: TGTGCCAGCAGTTTTGACCGACCATCTTTGGAGCAGTACTTC

D gene: NA
J gene: TRBJ2-3
clone size: few
V gene: TRBV7-2
CDR3 protein: CASSHRGAVGADTQYF
CDR3 DNA: TGTGCCAGCAGTCATAGGGGGGCCGTGGGAGCAGATACGCAGTATTTT

D gene: NA
J gene: TRBJ2-1
clone size: NA
V gene: TRBV11-3
CDR3 protein: CASSLGRRSYNEQFF
CDR3 DNA: TGTGCCAGCAGCTTAGGGAGGAGATCCTACAATGAGCAGTTCTTC

D gene: TRBD2
J gene: TRBJ2-1
clone size: many
V gene: TRBV6-2/TRBV6-3
CDR3 protein: CASSYSFPGGEKNEQFF
CDR3 DNA: TGTGCCAGCAGTTACTCCTTTCCGGGAGGGGAGAAGAATGAGCAGTTCTTC

D gene: NA
J gene: TRBJ2-1
clone size: many
V gene: TRBV29-1
CDR3 protein: CSVEGLDRVSSYNEQFF
CDR3 DNA: TGCAGCGTTGAAGGCCTCGACAGAGTAAGCTCCTACAATGAGCAGTTCTTC

D gene: TRBD2
J gene: TRBJ2-3
clone size: many
V gene: TRBV10-3
CDR3 protein: CAISESAAGGTDTQYF
CDR3 DNA: TGTGCCATCAGTGAGTCCGCGGCGGGGGGCACAGATACGCAGTATTTT

D gene: NA
J gene: TRBJ2-3
clone size: many
V gene: TRBV4-2
CDR3 protein: CASSQDPAGYTDTQYF
CDR3 DNA: TGTGCCAGCAGCCAAGATCCGGCAGGGTATACAGATACGCAGTATTTT

D gene: TRBD2
J gene: TRBJ2-5
clone size: many
V gene: TRBV11-2
CDR3 protein: CASSPVGLASQETQYF
CDR3 DNA: TGTGCCAGCAGCCCCGTCGGACTAGCGTCTCAAGAGACCCAGTACTTC

D gene: NA
J gene: TRBJ2-7
clone size: many
V gene: TRBV19
CDR3 protein: CASSISGGDYEQYF
CDR3 DNA: TGTGCCAGTAGTATATCCGGGGGAGACTACGAGCAGTACTTC

D gene: NA
J gene: TRBJ2-3
clone size: NA
V gene: TRBV29-1
CDR3 protein: CSVGHGSRGTDTQYF
CDR3 DNA: TGCAGCGTTGGACACGGTTCCAGGGGCACAGATACGCAGTATTTT

D gene: TRBD1
J gene: TRBJ2-2
clone size: NA
V gene: TRBV5-4
CDR3 protein: CASSLGTVSSTGELFF
CDR3 DNA: TGTGCCAGTAGCTTGGGGACAGTTTCGAGCACCGGGGAGCTGTTTTTT

D gene: NA
J gene: TRBJ1-2
clone size: many
V gene: TRBV7-9
CDR3 protein: CASSLAMVANYGYTF
CDR3 DNA: TGTGCCAGCAGCTTAGCGATGGTAGCTAACTATGGCTACACCTTC

D gene: NA
J gene: TRBJ2-1
clone size: NA
V gene: TRBV29-1
CDR3 protein: CSVDTSFSSYNEQFF
CDR3 DNA: TGCAGCGTTGATACGTCATTTAGCTCCTACAATGAGCAGTTCTTC

D gene: NA
J gene: TRBJ2-7
clone size: many
V gene: TRBV5-1
CDR3 protein: CASSTSGSSYEQYF
CDR3 DNA: TGCGCCAGCAGCACCTCAGGGAGCTCCTACGAGCAGTACTTC

D gene: NA
J gene: TRBJ2-1
clone size: many
V gene: TRBV20-1
CDR3 protein: CSAPVRAGRDEQFF
CDR3 DNA: TGCAGTGCTCCGGTCCGGGCTGGGCGGGATGAGCAGTTCTTC

D gene: NA
J gene: TRBJ2-7
clone size: few
V gene: TRBV20-1
CDR3 protein: CSGLDLDRGPSTVYEQYF
CDR3 DNA: TGCAGTGGCCTCGACTTAGATCGAGGACCGAGTACTGTCTACGAGCAGTACTTC

D gene: NA
J gene: TRBJ1-3
clone size: few
V gene: TRBV4-2
CDR3 protein: CASSQEDRGLSGGNTIYF
CDR3 DNA: TGTGCCAGCAGCCAGGAGGACAGAGGGCTCTCAGGAGGAAACACCATATATTTT

D gene: NA
J gene: TRBJ2-5
clone size: NA
V gene: TRBV24-1
CDR3 protein: CATRDGPQETQYF
CDR3 DNA: TGTGCCACCAGGGACGGACCGCAAGAGACCCAGTACTTC

D gene: TRBD2
J gene: TRBJ2-7
clone size: many
V gene: TRBV4-2
CDR3 protein: CASSRGTSVSYEQYF
CDR3 DNA: TGTGCCAGCAGCCGCGGGACTAGCGTTTCCTACGAGCAGTACTTC

D gene: NA
J gene: TRBJ1-5
clone size: many
V gene: TRBV28
CDR3 protein: CASSLRFQPQHF
CDR3 DNA: TGTGCCAGCAGTTTGAGGTTTCAGCCCCAGCATTTT

D gene: TRBD2
J gene: TRBJ2-7
clone size: many
V gene: TRBV20-1
CDR3 protein: CSVASGSYEQYF
CDR3 DNA: TGCAGTGTGGCTAGCGGGTCCTACGAGCAGTACTTC

D gene: NA
J gene: TRBJ2-5
clone size: NA
V gene: TRBV7-9
CDR3 protein: CASSLAGVGETQYF
CDR3 DNA: TGTGCCAGCAGCTTAGCCGGGGTAGGAGAGACCCAGTACTTC

D gene: NA
J gene: TRBJ1-1
clone size: few
V gene: TRBV28
CDR3 protein: CASRTGALNTEVFF
CDR3 DNA: TGTGCCAGCCGGACCGGGGCATTGAACACTGAAGTTTTCTTT

D gene: NA
J gene: TRBJ2-3
clone size: NA
V gene: TRBV27
CDR3 protein: CASSHRQSADTQYF
CDR3 DNA: TGTGCCAGCAGCCACCGACAGAGCGCAGATACGCAGTATTTT

D gene: NA
J gene: TRBJ1-3
clone size: many
V gene: TRBV4-2
CDR3 protein: CASSQEEGVSRSSGNTIYF
CDR3 DNA: TGTGCCAGCAGCCAAGAGGAAGGCGTCAGCAGGTCCTCTGGAAACACCATATATTTT

D gene: TRBD2
J gene: TRBJ2-7
clone size: NA
V gene: TRBV20-1
CDR3 protein: CSAPRGNHNYEQYF
CDR3 DNA: TGCAGTGCTCCGCGGGGGAACCATAACTACGAGCAGTACTTC

D gene: TRBD1
J gene: TRBJ1-5
clone size: many
V gene: TRBV6-2/TRBV6-3
CDR3 protein: CASSRRQGPQPQHF
CDR3 DNA: TGTGCCAGCAGCCGGAGACAGGGACCTCAGCCCCAGCATTTT

D gene: NA
J gene: TRBJ2-5
clone size: few
V gene: TRBV7-2
CDR3 protein: CASSLRSGLSVVETQYF
CDR3 DNA: TGTGCCAGCAGCTTACGGTCGGGATTATCGGTCGTGGAGACCCAGTACTTC

D gene: NA
J gene: TRBJ1-1
clone size: many
V gene: TRBV28
CDR3 protein: CASSFWPKENTEAFF
CDR3 DNA: TGTGCCAGCAGTTTCTGGCCGAAGGAGAACACTGAAGCTTTCTTT

D gene: NA
J gene: TRBJ2-3
clone size: few
V gene: TRBV19
CDR3 protein: CASSFYRTAGNPSTDTQYF
CDR3 DNA: TGTGCCAGTAGCTTCTACCGGACAGCAGGAAACCCTAGCACAGATACGCAGTATTTT

D gene: NA
J gene: TRBJ1-6
clone size: many
V gene: TRBV20-1
CDR3 protein: CSAATQGWNSPLHF
CDR3 DNA: TGCAGTGCGGCCACACAGGGATGGAATTCACCCCTCCACTTT

D gene: NA
J gene: TRBJ1-6
clone size: NA
V gene: TRBV7-2
CDR3 protein: CASSLAFSSGIAPLHF
CDR3 DNA: TGTGCCAGCAGCTTAGCTTTCAGCTCGGGGATTGCACCCCTCCACTTT

D gene: TRBD1
J gene: TRBJ2-7
clone size: many
V gene: TRBV9
CDR3 protein: CASSVGTGGRDEQYF
CDR3 DNA: TGTGCCAGCAGCGTTGGGACAGGGGGAAGGGACGAGCAGTACTTC

D gene: NA
J gene: TRBJ1-5
clone size: NA
V gene: TRBV6-5
CDR3 protein: CASSYGSNQPQHF
CDR3 DNA: TGTGCCAGCAGTTACGGCAGCAATCAGCCCCAGCATTTT

D gene: NA
J gene: TRBJ2-7
clone size: many
V gene: TRBV6-2/TRBV6-3
CDR3 protein: CASSLGNRGRPYEQYF
CDR3 DNA: TGTGCCAGCAGTCTGGGCAATCGGGGCAGGCCCTACGAGCAGTACTTC

D gene: NA
J gene: TRBJ1-1
clone size: many
V gene: TRBV5-6
CDR3 protein: CASSLGDPNTEAFF
CDR3 DNA: TGTGCCAGCAGCCTGGGCGATCCGAACACTGAAGCTTTCTTT

D gene: TRBD2
J gene: TRBJ2-7
clone size: many
V gene: TRBV4-3
CDR3 protein: CASSQTWGLNSYEQYF
CDR3 DNA: TGCGCCAGCAGCCAGACGTGGGGACTAAACTCCTACGAGCAGTACTTC

D gene: NA
J gene: TRBJ1-2
clone size: many
V gene: TRBV27
CDR3 protein: CASSLRGTLPYGYTF
CDR3 DNA: TGTGCCAGCAGTTTAAGGGGGACTTTACCCTATGGCTACACCTTC